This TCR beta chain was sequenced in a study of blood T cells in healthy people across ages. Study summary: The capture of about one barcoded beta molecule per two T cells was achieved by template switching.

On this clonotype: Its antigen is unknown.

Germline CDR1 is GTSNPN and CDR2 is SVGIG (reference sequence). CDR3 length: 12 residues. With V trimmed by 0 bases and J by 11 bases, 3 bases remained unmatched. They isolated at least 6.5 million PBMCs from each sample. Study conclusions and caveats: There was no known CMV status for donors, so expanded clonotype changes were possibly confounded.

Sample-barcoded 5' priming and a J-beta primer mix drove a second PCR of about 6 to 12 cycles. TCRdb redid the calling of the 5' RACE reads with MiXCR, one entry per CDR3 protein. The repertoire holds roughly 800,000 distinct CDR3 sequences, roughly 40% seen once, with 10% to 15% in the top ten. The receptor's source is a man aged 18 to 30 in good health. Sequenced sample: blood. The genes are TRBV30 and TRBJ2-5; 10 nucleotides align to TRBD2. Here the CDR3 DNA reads TGTGCCTGGAGTGTAAGCGGGGGGGGGCAGTACTTC. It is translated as CAWSVSGGGQYF.